The entry below describes one TCR beta chain. Trimming left V 5 bases short and J 9 bases short, with 17 bases between. CDR3 size: 15 residues. Germline values: CDR1 WSHSY, CDR2 SAAADI. The data belong to a study of blood T cell repertoires in COVID-19. As originally analysed: Estimated nucleated cell counts came from reference gene primer amplification. Repertoires were generated with immunoSEQ multiplex PCR, while TCRdb's copy carries only in-frame clones and drops some. That table supplies the V and J calls and clone size; D and trimming were determined from the DNA. The top ten clones hold roughly 16% of a sample with approximately 87,000 clones, roughly 80% of them seen once.

V usage is TRBV10-2 and J usage is TRBJ1-6; weak D call: TRBD1 (6 bases). Specimen: peripheral blood. This TCR derives from a woman older than 75 with acute or convalescent COVID-19. Written as DNA, the CDR3 is TGCGCCAGCAGTTTCGGGACACCTCCCGGTTCACCCCTCCACTTT. It translates to CASSFGTPPGSPLHF.